One sample yielded the 10 T cell receptor beta chains listed below, sequenced in a study of T cell responses to AZD1222 COVID-19 vaccine. The assay was immunoSEQ multiplex PCR, and TCRdb's table has in-frame clones only and misses some. This table has 85,000 to 130,000 clones, around 90% appearing once. This sample comprised peripheral blood, obtained on day 0 of AZD1222 vaccination. The receptors stem from an adult in good health.

The chain has TRBV25-1 and TRBJ2-1; D gene ambiguous. The V and J ends lost 2 bases and 5 bases respectively, with 13 bases between them. The germline CDR1 and CDR2 sequences are MGHDK and SYGVNS. The length of the CDR3 is 15 residues. CDR3 coding DNA: TGTGCCAGCAGTGAAATCGGGCAGGTAAACAATGAGCAGTTCTTC. This gives the protein CASSEIGQVNNEQFF.

The sample holds one count of this clone. The chain carries TRBV7-9 and TRBJ2-1; tentative D call: TRBD2 (6 bases). The germline gives CDR1 SEHNR, CDR2 FQNEAQ (reference sequence). The CDR3 extends over 15 amino acids. Deletions cut 2 bases from V and 8 bases from J, with 16 bases between. The CDR3 protein is CASSLLARQGDEQFF. DNA of the CDR3: TGTGCCAGCAGCTTACTAGCGAGGCAGGGTGATGAGCAGTTCTTC.

The J gene is TRBJ2-7, the V gene TRBV6-5; D assignment may be TRBD1 or TRBD2 (5 bases each). The CDR3 runs to 13 residues. V was clipped by 10 bases and J by 6 bases, with 19 bases between them. Germline loops: CDR1 MNHEY, CDR2 SVGAGI. The chain's CDR3 is CATSRAGLSEQYF. The CDR3 nucleotides read TGTGCCACCTCGAGGGCAGGGTTGAGCGAGCAGTACTTC.

This clone appeared a few times. This sample includes further DNA sequences coding for the same CDR3. The chain's CDR3 is CASSQGGNYGYTF. The CDR3 DNA reads TGTGCCAGCAGCCAAGGGGGCAACTATGGCTACACCTTC. The chain has TRBV3-1 (or the pseudogene TRBV3-2) and TRBJ1-2; D possibly corresponds to TRBD1 (5 bases). Trimming left V 1 base short and J 2 bases short, with 5 bases between. This CDR3 has 13 amino acids. The V gene's germline CDR1 is LGHDT and CDR2 YNNKEL (reference sequence).

This clone was detected a few times. The J gene is TRBJ2-7, the V gene TRBV6-6, with D unresolved. Germline CDR1 is MNHNY and CDR2 is SVGAGI (reference sequence). The CDR3 runs 14 residues. Trimming took 2 bases from V and 2 from J, leaving 10 bases between them. The CDR3 DNA is TGTGCCAGCAGTTACAGGCAAGGGCCCTACGAGCAGTACTTC. Its translation is CASSYRQGPYEQYF.

CDR3 sequence (DNA): TGTGCCAGCAGCTTAGAGGGAGCGGTCGGGGAGCTGTTTTTT. Translation gives CASSLEGAVGELFF. This chain uses TRBV11-3 with TRBJ2-2, with D maybe TRBD2 (5 bases). CDR3 size: 14 residues. Germline V gene sequence: CDR1 SGHNT, CDR2 YENEEA. Between the trimmed V and J ends, which lost 0 bases and 7 bases, there was a span of 9 bases. Complete variable domain (other parts from reference TRBV11-3 and TRBJ2-2): EAGVVQSPRYKIIEKKQPVAFWCNPISGHNTLYWYLQNLGQGPELLIRYENEEAVDDSQLPKDRFSAERLKGVDSTLKIQPAELGDSAVYLCASSLEGAVGELFFGEGSRLTVL.

This sequence joins TRBV5-4 and TRBJ1-2; 8 positions match TRBD1. V dropped 3 bases and J dropped 4; count of bases not matched to a gene: 8. Germline V CDR1 and CDR2: SGHNT, YYREEE (reference sequence). The CDR3 covers 15 residues. The CDR3 nucleotides are TGTGCCAGCAGCTCCTTTGGACAGGGAGGCTATGGCTACACCTTC. Encoded protein: CASSSFGQGGYGYTF.

This chain joins TRBV24-1 and TRBJ2-3; D is unresolved. V lost 3 bases, J lost 0 bases, and 6 bases lay in between. The V gene's germline CDR1 is KGHDR and CDR2 SFDVKD. CDR3 length: 14 amino acids. Here the CDR3 reads CATSDRTSTDTQYF. CDR3 coding DNA: TGTGCCACCAGTGATCGTACAAGCACAGATACGCAGTATTTT.

The rearrangement links TRBV10-3 to TRBJ2-7, with TRBD2 identical over 8 bases. V lost 7 bases to trimming and J lost 0 bases; unmatched junction nucleotides: 8. Germline-derived CDR1 and CDR2 are ENHRY and SYGVKD. The CDR3 spans 15 residues. The CDR3 bases are TGTGCCATCACCTCGGGACTAGGGGGCTCCTACGAGCAGTACTTC. Amino acid sequence: CAITSGLGGSYEQYF.

This chain links TRBV5-1 with TRBJ2-7, with a possible D match to TRBD2 (6 bases). The germline gives CDR1 SGHRS, CDR2 YFSETQ. V dropped 0 bases and J dropped 2 bases, with 12 bases sitting between them. The CDR3 is 15 amino acids. The CDR3 bases are TGCGCCAGCAGCTTGGAGGGAGGCCTAACCTACGAGCAGTACTTC. This sequence encodes CASSLEGGLTYEQYF.